One sample yielded the 27 T cell receptor beta chains listed below, sequenced in a study of shared clonotypes between healthy human individuals. Produced via immunoSEQ multiplex PCR; TCRdb's table is partial and in-frame only. Seen here are around 510,000 clones, around 77% observed once, and the top ten hold around 12%. Sequencing was performed on PBMCs. The receptors come from a middle-aged woman in good health. Some clones in this sample may be carry-over from other donors' samples.

The chain is built from TRBV7-8 and TRBJ1-2; 9 positions match TRBD1. The CDR3 contains 15 residues. V dropped 5 bases and J dropped 8; count of bases not matched to a gene: 12. Germline loops: CDR1 SGHVS, CDR2 FQNEAQ. CDR3 amino acids: CASSRVRTGVGGYTF. For the CDR3, the DNA is TGTGCCAGCAGCAGAGTCCGGACAGGGGTTGGGGGCTACACCTTC.

The chain joins TRBV15 to TRBJ2-3; the D is unclear. CDR1 is LNHNV and CDR2 is YYDKDF in the germline V gene (reference sequence). The germline V and J ends were trimmed by 3 bases and 1 base, with 14 bases remaining between them. The CDR3 extends over 16 amino acids. The CDR3 nucleotides read TGTGCCACCAGCAGCGCCCGTCTGGGCGGCACAGATACGCAGTATTTT. Amino acid sequence: CATSSARLGGTDTQYF.

This rearrangement joins TRBV18 to TRBJ2-1, with 12 bases identical to TRBD2. CDR3 length equals 16 residues. After removal of 2 bases from V and 7 bases from J, the junction contained 6 bases not matched to a gene. The germline V gene has CDR1 KGHSH and CDR2 LQKENI. In DNA form, the CDR3 reads TGTGCCAGCTCACCAAGGACTAGCGGGAATAGGAATGAGCAGTTCTTC. The encoded protein is CASSPRTSGNRNEQFF.

The J gene is TRBJ1-5, the V gene TRBV2, with D possibly matching TRBD1 (5 bases). The CDR3 length is 15 residues. Trimming took off 4 bases at V and 1 base at J, with 11 bases between the two ends. CDR1 SNHLY and CDR2 FYNNEI come from the germline V gene. CDR3 loop: CASSVSGDSNQPQHF. The CDR3 DNA reads TGTGCCAGCAGTGTGTCTGGGGACAGCAATCAGCCCCAGCATTTT.

About this clone: This sample also contains other DNA sequences that code for the same CDR3. CDR3 nucleotide sequence: TGTGCCAGCAGTGAAGGCGGCTACGAGCAGTACTTC. Protein sequence: CASSEGGYEQYF. This chain links TRBV2 with TRBJ2-7, with D hard to call. Germline CDR1 reads SNHLY; CDR2 reads FYNNEI. The CDR3 consists of 12 residues. Trimming took off 1 base at V and 3 bases at J, with 4 bases between the two ends.

This chain joins TRBV6-1 and TRBJ1-3, with 7 bases aligning to TRBD1. CDR1 is MNHNS and CDR2 is SASEGT in the germline V gene. The CDR3 sequence is 14 residues long. The trim removed 7 bases at V and 4 bases at J, leaving 7 bases unmatched. CDR3: CASTNRGFGNTIYF. The CDR3, as DNA: TGTGCCAGCACAAACAGGGGATTCGGAAACACCATATATTTT.

The genes are TRBV25-1 and TRBJ1-2, with D perhaps TRBD1 (6 bases). The CDR3 length is 14 residues. The germline V gene encodes CDR1 MGHDK and CDR2 SYGVNS. The ends were cut back, 5 bases at V and 1 base at J, with 11 bases in the middle. CDR3 DNA sequence: TGTGCCAGCAGTTCCCGGGGGCTTAACTATGGCTACACCTTC. It is translated as CASSSRGLNYGYTF.

The chain has TRBV6-1 and TRBJ2-4, with 9 bases that match TRBD2. In germline, CDR1 is MNHNS, CDR2 SASEGT. The ends lost 1 base at V and 1 base at J; junction bases unmatched: 5. This CDR3 is 17 amino acids long. CDR3 amino acids: CASSEGRAGGAKNIQYF. DNA of the CDR3: TGTGCCAGCAGTGAAGGAAGGGCGGGAGGGGCCAAAAACATTCAGTACTTC.

The chain has TRBV6-1 and TRBJ1-2; TRBD1 is a possible D gene (5 bases). The germline V and J ends were trimmed by 1 base and 4 bases, with 13 bases remaining between them. Looked up from germline, CDR1 is MNHNS and CDR2 is SASEGT. The CDR3 has 15 amino acids. CDR3 loop: CASSEGGGVGYGYTF. CDR3 coding DNA: TGTGCCAGCAGTGAAGGTGGGGGAGTCGGCTATGGCTACACCTTC.

The V call is TRBV5-1, the J call TRBJ2-7; D is unclear. Germline CDR1 reads SGHRS; CDR2 reads YFSETQ. V dropped 5 bases and J dropped 3 bases, with 9 bases sitting between them. The CDR3 length is 12 residues. The CDR3 region is CASSADLYEQYF. DNA for the CDR3: TGCGCCAGCAGTGCGGACCTCTACGAGCAGTACTTC. Based on the CDR3 plus reference TRBV5-1 and TRBJ2-7, the full variable domain is KAGVTQTPRYLIKTRGQQVTLSCSPISGHRSVSWYQQTPGQGLQFLFEYFSETQRNKGNFPGRFSGRQFSNSRSEMNVSTLELGDSALYLCASSADLYEQYFGPGTRLTVT.

The rearrangement joins TRBV7-9 to TRBJ1-4, with 8 positions matching TRBD1. With 3 bases clipped from V and 7 bases from J, the junction kept 4 bases outside the gene matches. CDR1 is SEHNR, CDR2 FQNEAQ, per germline (reference sequence). The CDR3 spans 14 residues. The CDR3 DNA follows: TGTGCCAGCAGCTTTGGACAGGGAGGTGAAAAACTGTTTTTT. This sequence encodes CASSFGQGGEKLFF.

The chain combines TRBV29-1 with TRBJ2-3; 8 nucleotides match TRBD2. The J segment lost 0 bases and the V segment lost 4 bases, leaving 6 bases of the junction unmatched. Per the germline V gene, CDR1 is SQVTM and CDR2 is ANQGSEA. This CDR3 region has 15 residues. The CDR3 DNA reads as TGCAGCGTTGTGGCGGGAGGTGTGAGCACAGATACGCAGTATTTT. It codes for CSVVAGGVSTDTQYF.

The count of this clone is one. This CDR3 reads CASSLRQVGATNEKLFF. The CDR3 DNA sequence: TGTGCCAGCTCACTCCGACAGGTTGGGGCAACTAATGAAAAACTGTTTTTT. The chain joins TRBV18 to TRBJ1-4; D might be TRBD1 (6 bases). This CDR3 has 17 residues. V was trimmed by 4 bases and J by 0 bases, leaving 15 bases between them. In germline, CDR1 is KGHSH, CDR2 LQKENI.

The chain employs TRBV5-1 and TRBJ1-1; the match to TRBD1 covers 9 bases. Germline V gene data show CDR1 as SGHRS and CDR2 as YFSETQ. This CDR3 comprises 14 residues. V dropped 4 bases and J dropped 3; count of bases not matched to a gene: 4. CDR3 DNA: TGCGCCAGCAGCCGGGACAGGGCGGACACTGAAGCTTTCTTT. Protein sequence: CASSRDRADTEAFF.

The V and J genes are TRBV16 and TRBJ1-6; D call uncertain. Trimming took 6 bases from V and 10 from J, leaving 10 bases between them. Looked up from germline, CDR1 is KGHSY and CDR2 is FQNENV. The CDR3 consists of 12 residues. DNA of the CDR3: TGTGCCAGCAGGCGTGTTGGATCACCCCTCCACTTT. This codes for CASRRVGSPLHF. The full variable domain, rest sourced from reference TRBV16 and TRBJ1-6, is GEEVAQTPKHLVRGEGQKAKLYCAPIKGHSYVFWYQQVLKNEFKFLISFQNENVFDETGMPKERFSAKCLPNSPCSLEIQATKLEDSAVYFCASRRVGSPLHFGNGTRLTVT.

The chain combines TRBV5-5 with TRBJ2-7, with D maybe TRBD1 (6 bases). Germline CDR1 reads SGHKS; CDR2 reads YYEKEE (reference sequence). The V end was cut by 4 bases, the J end by 6 bases, with 17 bases between. The CDR3 loop spans 14 amino acids. CDR3 region: CASSHGQPSAEQYF. The CDR3 DNA sequence: TGTGCCAGCAGCCATGGACAGCCGAGTGCCGAGCAGTACTTC. The full variable domain, completed using reference TRBV5-5 and TRBJ2-7, is DAGVTQSPTHLIKTRGQQVTLRCSPISGHKSVSWYQQVLGQGPQFIFQYYEKEERGRGNFPDRFSARQFPNYSSELNVNALLLGDSALYLCASSHGQPSAEQYFGPGTRLTVT.

J is TRBJ2-7 and V is TRBV7-2; 15 bases match TRBD2. Germline CDR1 is SGHTA and CDR2 is FQGNSA. The CDR3 loop spans 18 amino acids. The V segment lost 5 bases and the J segment 1 base; nucleotides outside the gene matches: 9. CDR3 DNA sequence: TGTGCCAGCAGCCTTGGGACTAGCGGGAGGACCGTTTCCTACGAGCAGTACTTC. It translates to CASSLGTSGRTVSYEQYF.

The gene calls are TRBV4-2 and TRBJ1-1; TRBD1 might be the D (5 bases). Trimming removed 0 bases from V and 8 bases from J, with 10 bases in between. CDR3 length: 13 amino acids. CDR1 and CDR2 from the germline V gene are LGHNA and YNFKEQ. The chain's CDR3 is CASSQDLGAEAFF. CDR3 DNA sequence: TGTGCCAGCAGCCAAGATTTAGGGGCCGAAGCTTTCTTT.

J is TRBJ1-1 and V is TRBV30; D is unresolved. CDR1 is GTSNPN, CDR2 SVGIG, per germline (reference sequence). V was pared by 8 bases and J by 6 bases, with 19 bases between. The CDR3 covers 13 residues. The DNA for the CDR3 is TGTGCCGGAATCGTGGGCGGCAGAGCTGAAGCTTTCTTT. Protein sequence: CAGIVGGRAEAFF.

A few counts support this clone. The chain links TRBV5-6 to TRBJ2-7; no firm D call. Trimming took off 2 bases at V and 4 bases at J, with 25 bases between the two ends. From germline, CDR1 is SGHDT and CDR2 YYEEEE. CDR3 length: 18 amino acids. In DNA form, the CDR3 reads TGTGCCAGCAGCTTAAGACTCCTACGGAGAGGTAACTGGTACGAGCAGTACTTC. Translated, it gives CASSLRLLRRGNWYEQYF.

This chain links TRBV6-5 with TRBJ1-5, with TRBD1 matching 9 bases. Trimming took 6 bases from V and 3 from J; bases not matched to a gene: 6. Germline loops: CDR1 MNHEY, CDR2 SVGAGI. The CDR3 has 15 amino acids. The CDR3 here is CASRRTGVDNQPQHF. CDR3 DNA: TGTGCCAGCAGACGGACAGGGGTTGACAATCAGCCCCAGCATTTT.

V gene TRBV18 combines with J gene TRBJ2-7; D not certain. Germline values: CDR1 KGHSH, CDR2 LQKENI. Trimming removed 2 bases at V and 0 bases at J, with 11 bases between. This CDR3 is built from 15 residues. The chain's CDR3 is CASSPSRSSSYEQYF. In nucleotides, the CDR3 is TGTGCCAGCTCACCATCCCGTTCGAGCTCCTACGAGCAGTACTTC.

Points on this clone: It is likely a read error: a sequence one base away is far more abundant. The rearrangement joins TRBV5-1 to TRBJ2-3, with TRBD2 as a possible D gene (6 bases). Germline assignment: CDR1 SGHRS and CDR2 YFSETQ. There are 14 residues in the CDR3. V lost 4 bases and J 0 bases, leaving 9 bases between the germline ends. The CDR3 is CASSPGTSTDTQYF. The DNA for the CDR3 is TGCGCCAGCAGCCCGGGGACTAGCACAGATACGCAGTATTTT. Variable domain in full (rest from reference TRBV5-1 and TRBJ2-3): KAGVTQTPRYLIKTRGQQVTLSCSPISGHRSVSWYQQTPGQGLQFLFEYFSETQRNKGNFPGRFSGRQFSNSRSEMNVSTLELGDSALYLCASSPGTSTDTQYFGPGTRLTVL.

This rearrangement joins TRBV7-3 to TRBJ2-1; D gene unclear. The CDR3 is 13 residues long. The V and J ends lost 5 bases and 10 bases respectively, with 15 bases between them. CDR1 and CDR2 from the germline V gene are SGHTA and FQGTGA. CDR3 residues: CASSTPGEPEQFF. The DNA of the CDR3 is TGTGCCAGCAGCACCCCCGGAGAACCCGAGCAGTTCTTC.

This clone occurred a few times. This sample also contains other DNA sequences that code for the same CDR3. This chain links TRBV6-5 with TRBJ2-3, with D uncertain. V lost 2 bases and J 0 bases, leaving 6 bases between the germline ends. CDR3 size: 14 residues. The V gene's germline CDR1 is MNHEY and CDR2 SVGAGI. The CDR3 here is CASSYGGSTDTQYF. The CDR3 DNA reads as TGTGCCAGCAGTTACGGTGGTAGCACAGATACGCAGTATTTT.

V is TRBV4-1 and J is TRBJ1-4; 7 bases fit TRBD1. The length of the CDR3 is 15 residues. The germline CDR1 and CDR2 sequences are MGHRA and YSYEKL. The J segment lost 3 bases and the V segment lost 2 bases, leaving 3 bases of the junction unmatched. The CDR3 bases are TGCGCCAGCAGCCAAACAGGGGCAGCTAATGAAAAACTGTTTTTT. It yields the protein CASSQTGAANEKLFF.

This clone appeared a few times. V and J are TRBV5-3 and TRBJ2-7; the D is unclear. TRBV5-3 falls under the ORF class, with uncertain function. The V end was cut by 0 bases, the J end by 3 bases, with 7 bases between. The CDR3 loop spans 13 amino acids. The CDR3 here is CARSLVTDYEQYF. The CDR3 bases are TGTGCCAGAAGCTTGGTAACAGACTACGAGCAGTACTTC.